This TCR beta chain was observed in a study of beta chain features in type 1 diabetes. Study-wide results and caveats: Type 1 diabetes patients showed a moderate but significant shortening of TCRB CDR3s in all four CD4+ subsets.

The isolated RNA, all of it, was reverse transcribed, so expressed TCRB transcripts were what got sequenced. Repertoires were generated with immunoSEQ multiplex PCR, while TCRdb's copy carries only in-frame clones and drops some. Of about 230,000 clones in the sample, approximately 16% were seen once. Looked up from germline, CDR1 is SGDLS and CDR2 is YYNGEE. The CDR3 loop spans 16 amino acids. Trimming removed 0 bases at V and 0 bases at J, with 9 bases between. This clone has only one observation. The antigen is undetermined. The clonotype was recovered from a man aged 25 to 40 with type 1 diabetes. Sequencing was done on a sample of naive CD4+ T cells from blood. The chain couples TRBV9 to TRBJ2-2; the D is unclear. In DNA, the CDR3 is TGTGCCAGCAGCGTAGGGGCAGGAGCGAACACCGGGGAGCTGTTTTTT. It yields the protein CASSVGAGANTGELFF.